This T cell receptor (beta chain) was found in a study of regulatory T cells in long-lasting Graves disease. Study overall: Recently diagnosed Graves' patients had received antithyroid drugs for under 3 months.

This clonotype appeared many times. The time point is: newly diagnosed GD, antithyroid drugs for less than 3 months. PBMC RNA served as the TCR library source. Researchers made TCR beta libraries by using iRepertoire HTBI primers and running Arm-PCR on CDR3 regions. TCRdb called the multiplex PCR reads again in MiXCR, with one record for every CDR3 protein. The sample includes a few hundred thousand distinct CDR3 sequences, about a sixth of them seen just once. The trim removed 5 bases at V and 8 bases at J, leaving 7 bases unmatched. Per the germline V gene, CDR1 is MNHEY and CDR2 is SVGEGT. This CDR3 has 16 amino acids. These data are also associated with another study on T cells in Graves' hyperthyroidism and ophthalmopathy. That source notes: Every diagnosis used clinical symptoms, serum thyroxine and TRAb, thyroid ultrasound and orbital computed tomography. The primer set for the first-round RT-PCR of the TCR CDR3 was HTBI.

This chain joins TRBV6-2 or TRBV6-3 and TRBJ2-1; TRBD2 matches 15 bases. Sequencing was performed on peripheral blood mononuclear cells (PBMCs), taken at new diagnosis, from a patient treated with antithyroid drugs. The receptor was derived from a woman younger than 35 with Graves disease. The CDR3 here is CASSRTSGRVVDEQFF. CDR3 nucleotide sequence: TGTGCCAGCAGTAGGACTAGCGGGAGGGTAGTGGATGAGCAGTTCTTC.